The clone carrying this T cell receptor beta chain appeared many times. Antigen: not known. The cohort's ophthalmopathy patients, a group with duration under 3 months, had a Clinical Activity Score of at least 3 and a NOSPECS grade of at least 4. For the diagnoses, clinical symptoms, serum thyroxine and TRAb, thyroid ultrasound and orbital computed tomography were used. PBMCs were obtained from about 9.9 ml fresh peripheral blood. The entry originates in a study of T cells in Graves' hyperthyroidism and ophthalmopathy. CDR1 is SGHRS, CDR2 YFSETQ, per germline. V shed 3 bases and J 6 bases; nucleotides not matched to a gene: 5. This CDR3 comprises 14 residues. The study, taken as a whole, reports: Blood also contained most expanded thyroid clonotypes above 0.001.

Amplified regions were TCR beta CDR3 sequences from RNA transcripts. The HTBI set primed first-round TCR CDR3 RT-PCR. Via MiXCR, TCRdb re-called the multiplex PCR reads, giving one row per CDR3 protein. Here the sample spans fewer than 250,000 distinct CDR3 sequences, about 24% being singletons. Sequenced input: blood. This clonotype was obtained from a middle-aged woman with Graves' ophthalmopathy. The J gene is TRBJ1-2, the V gene TRBV5-1; 10 nucleotides line up with TRBD1. The CDR3 here is CASSYVTGGHGYTF. CDR3 DNA sequence: TGCGCCAGCAGCTACGTGACAGGGGGCCATGGCTACACCTTC.